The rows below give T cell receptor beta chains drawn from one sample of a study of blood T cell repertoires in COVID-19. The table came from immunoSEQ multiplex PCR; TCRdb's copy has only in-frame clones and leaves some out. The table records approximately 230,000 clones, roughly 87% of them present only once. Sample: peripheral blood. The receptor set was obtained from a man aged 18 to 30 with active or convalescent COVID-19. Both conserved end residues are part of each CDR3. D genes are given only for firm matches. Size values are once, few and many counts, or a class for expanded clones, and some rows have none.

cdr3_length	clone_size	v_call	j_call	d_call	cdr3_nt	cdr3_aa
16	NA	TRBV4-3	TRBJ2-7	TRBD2	TGCGCCAGCAGCCAAGAACTGGCTAGCGGGAGGGCTGAGCAGTACTTC	CASSQELASGRAEQYF
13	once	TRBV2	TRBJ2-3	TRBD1	TGTGCCAGCAGTAGGACAGGGGGCGAAACGCAGTATTTT	CASSRTGGETQYF
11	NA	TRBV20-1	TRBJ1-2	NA	TGCAGTGCTAGACTTAACTATGGCTACACCTTC	CSARLNYGYTF
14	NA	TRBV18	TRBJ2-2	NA	TGTGCCAGCTCACCACCTGAGGTCCCCGGGGAGCTGTTTTTT	CASSPPEVPGELFF
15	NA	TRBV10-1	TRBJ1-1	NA	TGCGCCAGCAGTTCGAGTGGCAGGGGTGATACTGAAGCTTTCTTT	CASSSSGRGDTEAFF
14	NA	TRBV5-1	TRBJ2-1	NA	TGCGCCAGCAGCTTGGGGGGGCTGGGAAATGAGCAGTTCTTC	CASSLGGLGNEQFF
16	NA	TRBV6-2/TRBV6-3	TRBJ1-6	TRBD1	TGTGCCAGCAGCCTGCCGGGGACAGGGGCTCAGTCACCCCTCCACTTT	CASSLPGTGAQSPLHF
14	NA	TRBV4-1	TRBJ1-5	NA	TGCGCCAGCAGCCAAGATTTCGGGGTTTTCACCCAGCATTTT	CASSQDFGVFTQHF
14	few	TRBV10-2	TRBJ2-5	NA	TGCGCCAGCAGTGAGACAGAGTACCAAGAGACCCAGTACTTC	CASSETEYQETQYF
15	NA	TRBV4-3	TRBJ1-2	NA	TGCGCCAGCAGCCAAGAAACAGTAGTAGACTATGGCTACACCTTC	CASSQETVVDYGYTF
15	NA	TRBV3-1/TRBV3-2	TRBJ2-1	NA	TGTGCCAGCAGCCCACTGGGGGGACCCGCTTATGAGCAGTTCTTC	CASSPLGGPAYEQFF
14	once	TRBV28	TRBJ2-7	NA	TGTGCCAGCAGTTTTAGGGGGGGCCCCTACGAGCAGTACTTC	CASSFRGGPYEQYF
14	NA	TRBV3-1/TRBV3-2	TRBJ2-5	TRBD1	TGTGCCAGCAGCCCGCCGACAGGGGCGGAGACCCAGTACTTC	CASSPPTGAETQYF
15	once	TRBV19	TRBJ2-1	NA	TGTGCCAGTAGCCGGACTACCCTTTCCTACAATGAGCAGTTCTTC	CASSRTTLSYNEQFF
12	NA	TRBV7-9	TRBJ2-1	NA	TGTGCCAGCAGCTCATGGGCGAGAGAGCAGTTCTTC	CASSSWAREQFF